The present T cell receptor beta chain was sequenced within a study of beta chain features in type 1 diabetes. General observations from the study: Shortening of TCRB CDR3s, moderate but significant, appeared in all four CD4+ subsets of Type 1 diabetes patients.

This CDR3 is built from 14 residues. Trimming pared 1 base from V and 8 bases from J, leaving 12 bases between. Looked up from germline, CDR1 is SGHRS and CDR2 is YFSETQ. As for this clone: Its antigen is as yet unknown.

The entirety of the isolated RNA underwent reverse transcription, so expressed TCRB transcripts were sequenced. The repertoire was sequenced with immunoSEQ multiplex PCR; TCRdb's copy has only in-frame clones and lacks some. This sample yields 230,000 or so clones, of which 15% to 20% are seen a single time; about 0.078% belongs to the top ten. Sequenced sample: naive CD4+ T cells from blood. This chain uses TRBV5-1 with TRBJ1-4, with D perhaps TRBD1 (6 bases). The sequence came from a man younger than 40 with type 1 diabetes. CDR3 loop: CASSLWPGAEKLFF. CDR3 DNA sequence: TGCGCCAGCAGCTTGTGGCCAGGGGCCGAAAAACTGTTTTTT.